This TCR beta chain was documented in a study of T cell responses to AZD1222 COVID-19 vaccine. About the research overall: Whether given at about 4 or about 12 weeks, second doses were pooled.

Sequencing used immunoSEQ multiplex PCR; TCRdb keeps in-frame clones, though not all of them. Of approximately 130,000 clones listed, approximately 94% are singletons. The ends were cut back, 2 bases at V and 2 bases at J, with 13 bases in the middle. CDR3 length: 16 amino acids. Per germline, CDR1 MNHNY and CDR2 SVGAGI (reference sequence). The TCR comes from an adult in good health. The chain carries TRBV6-6 and TRBJ1-5; D ambiguous. Sequencing was performed on peripheral blood, taken on day 0 of AZD1222 vaccination. CDR3 region: CASSYEFHGGNQPQHF. The CDR3, as DNA: TGTGCCAGCAGTTACGAGTTTCATGGGGGCAATCAGCCCCAGCATTTT.